This TCR beta chain was documented in a study of blood T cell repertoires in COVID-19. Trimming removed 6 bases from V and 6 bases from J, with 9 bases in between. The CDR3 covers 12 residues. The data were produced by immunoSEQ multiplex PCR, yet TCRdb's version contains in-frame clones alone and is incomplete. The repertoire has 90,000 to 100,000 clones, around 81% of them found once; the top ten carry around 6.9%. Sample: peripheral blood. The clonotype comes from a man aged 60-69 years with acute or convalescent COVID-19. The V and J genes are TRBV12-3 or TRBV12-4 and TRBJ1-5; no clear D gene. The CDR3 nucleotides read TGTGCCAGCAGCTTACTCGGTCAGCCCCAGCATTTT. As protein: CASSLLGQPQHF.